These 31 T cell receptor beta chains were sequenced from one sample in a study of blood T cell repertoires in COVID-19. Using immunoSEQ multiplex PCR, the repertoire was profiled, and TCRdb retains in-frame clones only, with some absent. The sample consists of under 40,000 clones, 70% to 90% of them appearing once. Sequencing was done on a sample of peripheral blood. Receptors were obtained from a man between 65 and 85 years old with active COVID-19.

The CDR3 nucleotides are TGTGCCAGCAGTTTATCACAGGGGGCAGTCTACGAGCAGTACTTC. Translating gives CASSLSQGAVYEQYF. This chain connects TRBV27 to TRBJ2-7; 9 nucleotides agree with TRBD1. V lost 0 bases and J lost 3; bases outside the gene matches: 3. The V gene's germline CDR1 is MNHEY and CDR2 SMNVEV (reference sequence). The CDR3 is made up of 15 amino acids.

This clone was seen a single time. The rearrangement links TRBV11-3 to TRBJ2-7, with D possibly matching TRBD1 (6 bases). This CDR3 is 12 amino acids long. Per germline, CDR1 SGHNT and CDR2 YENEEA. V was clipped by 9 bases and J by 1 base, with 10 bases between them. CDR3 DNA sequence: TGTGCCAGTCGGACAGAGTCCTACGAGCAGTACTTC. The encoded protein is CASRTESYEQYF.

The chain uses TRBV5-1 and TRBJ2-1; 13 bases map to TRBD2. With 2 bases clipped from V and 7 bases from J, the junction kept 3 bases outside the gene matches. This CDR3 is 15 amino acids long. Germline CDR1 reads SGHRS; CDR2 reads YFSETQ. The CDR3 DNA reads TGCGCCAGCAGCTTCACTAGCGGGAGGGGGAATGAGCAGTTCTTC. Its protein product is CASSFTSGRGNEQFF.

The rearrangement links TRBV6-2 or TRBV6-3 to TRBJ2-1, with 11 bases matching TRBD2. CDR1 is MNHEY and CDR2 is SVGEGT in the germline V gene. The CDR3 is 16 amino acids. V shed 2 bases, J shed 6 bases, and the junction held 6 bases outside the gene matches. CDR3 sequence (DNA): TGTGCCAGCAGTTACGCGCCGGGACTAGCGGCCAATGAGCAGTTCTTC. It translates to CASSYAPGLAANEQFF.

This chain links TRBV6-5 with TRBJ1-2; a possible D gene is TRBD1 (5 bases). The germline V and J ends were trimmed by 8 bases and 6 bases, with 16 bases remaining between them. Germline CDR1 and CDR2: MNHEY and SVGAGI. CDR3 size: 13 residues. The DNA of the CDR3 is TGTGCCAGCGGACGGACTGGGGGGGATGGCTACACCTTC. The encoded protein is CASGRTGGDGYTF.

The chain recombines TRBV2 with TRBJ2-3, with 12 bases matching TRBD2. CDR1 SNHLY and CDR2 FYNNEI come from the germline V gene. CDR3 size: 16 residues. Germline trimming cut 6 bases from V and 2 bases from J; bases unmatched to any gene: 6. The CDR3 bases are TGTGCCAGCAGGGTTGGGACTAGCGGGTACACAGATACGCAGTATTTT. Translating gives CASRVGTSGYTDTQYF.

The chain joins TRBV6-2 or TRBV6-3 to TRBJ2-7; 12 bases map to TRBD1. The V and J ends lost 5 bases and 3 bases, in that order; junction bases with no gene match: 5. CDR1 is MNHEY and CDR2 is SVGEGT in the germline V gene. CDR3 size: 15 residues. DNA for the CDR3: TGTGCCAGCAGTCGGGACAGGGGGCCACTCTACGAGCAGTACTTC. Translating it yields CASSRDRGPLYEQYF.

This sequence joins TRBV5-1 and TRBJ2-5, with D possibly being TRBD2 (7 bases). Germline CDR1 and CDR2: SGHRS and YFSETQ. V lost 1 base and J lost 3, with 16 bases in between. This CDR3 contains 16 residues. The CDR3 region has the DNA TGCGCCAGCAGCTTGTTGGGGGCGGGAGTCAAAGAGACCCAGTACTTC. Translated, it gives CASSLLGAGVKETQYF.

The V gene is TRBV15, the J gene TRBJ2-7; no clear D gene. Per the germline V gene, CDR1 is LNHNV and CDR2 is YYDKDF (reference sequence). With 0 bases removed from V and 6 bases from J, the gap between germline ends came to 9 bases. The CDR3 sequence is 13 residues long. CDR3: CATSRDRVGEQYF. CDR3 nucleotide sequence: TGTGCCACCAGCAGAGATCGGGTGGGCGAGCAGTACTTC.

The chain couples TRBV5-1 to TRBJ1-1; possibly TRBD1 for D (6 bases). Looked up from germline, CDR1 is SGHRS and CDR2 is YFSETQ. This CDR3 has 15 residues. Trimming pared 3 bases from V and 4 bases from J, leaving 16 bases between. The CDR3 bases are TGCGCCAGCAGCTCGGGCGGGGGCTGGGGCACTGAAGCTTTCTTT. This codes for CASSSGGGWGTEAFF.

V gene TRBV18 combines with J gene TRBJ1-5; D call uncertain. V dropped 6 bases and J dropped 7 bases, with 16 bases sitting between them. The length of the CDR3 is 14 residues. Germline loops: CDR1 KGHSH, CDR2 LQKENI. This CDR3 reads CASSPEEGWQPQHF. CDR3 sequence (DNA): TGTGCCAGCTCCCCCGAAGAGGGTTGGCAGCCCCAGCATTTT.

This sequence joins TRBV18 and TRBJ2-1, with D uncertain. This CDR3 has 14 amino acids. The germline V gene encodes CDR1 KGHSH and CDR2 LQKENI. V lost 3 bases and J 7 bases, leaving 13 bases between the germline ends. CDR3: CASSPRVLTNEQFF. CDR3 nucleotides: TGTGCCAGCTCACCCCGGGTGTTAACGAATGAGCAGTTCTTC.

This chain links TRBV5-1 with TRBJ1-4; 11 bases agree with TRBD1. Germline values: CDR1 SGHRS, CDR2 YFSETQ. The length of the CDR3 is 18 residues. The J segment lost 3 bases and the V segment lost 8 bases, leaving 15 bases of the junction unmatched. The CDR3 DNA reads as TGCGCCAGTTCCCTCGGACAGGGGGCAATCGCAGCTAATGAAAAACTGTTTTTT. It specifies CASSLGQGAIAANEKLFF.

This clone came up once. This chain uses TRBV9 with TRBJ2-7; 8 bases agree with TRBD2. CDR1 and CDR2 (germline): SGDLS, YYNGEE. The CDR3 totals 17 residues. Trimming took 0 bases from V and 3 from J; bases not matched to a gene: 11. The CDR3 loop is CASSVGSWSGGLYEQYF. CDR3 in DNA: TGTGCCAGCAGCGTAGGATCGTGGAGCGGGGGACTCTACGAGCAGTACTTC. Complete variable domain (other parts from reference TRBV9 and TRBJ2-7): DSGVTQTPKHLITATGQRVTLRCSPRSGDLSVYWYQQSLDQGLQFLIQYYNGEERAKGNILERFSAQQFPDLHSELNLSSLELGDSALYFCASSVGSWSGGLYEQYFGPGTRLTVT.

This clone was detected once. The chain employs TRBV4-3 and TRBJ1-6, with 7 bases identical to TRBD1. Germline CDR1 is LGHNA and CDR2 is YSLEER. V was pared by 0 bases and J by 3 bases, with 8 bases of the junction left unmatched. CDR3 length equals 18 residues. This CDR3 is CASSQERQGVGYNSPLHF. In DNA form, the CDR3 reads TGCGCCAGCAGCCAAGAACGTCAGGGGGTGGGCTATAATTCACCCCTCCACTTT.

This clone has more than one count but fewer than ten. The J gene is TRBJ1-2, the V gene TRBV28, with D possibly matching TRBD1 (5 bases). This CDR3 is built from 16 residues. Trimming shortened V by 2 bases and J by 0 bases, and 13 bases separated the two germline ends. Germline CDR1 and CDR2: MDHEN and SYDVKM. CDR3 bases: TGTGCCAGCAGTTTAGCCCGGAGGGGCTCTAACTATGGCTACACCTTC. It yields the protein CASSLARRGSNYGYTF.

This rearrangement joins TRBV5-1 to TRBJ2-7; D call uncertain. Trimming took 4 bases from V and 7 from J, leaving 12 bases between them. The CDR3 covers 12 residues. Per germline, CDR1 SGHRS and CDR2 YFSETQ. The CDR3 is CASSPPSDEQYF. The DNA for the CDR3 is TGCGCCAGCAGCCCTCCCTCAGATGAGCAGTACTTC.

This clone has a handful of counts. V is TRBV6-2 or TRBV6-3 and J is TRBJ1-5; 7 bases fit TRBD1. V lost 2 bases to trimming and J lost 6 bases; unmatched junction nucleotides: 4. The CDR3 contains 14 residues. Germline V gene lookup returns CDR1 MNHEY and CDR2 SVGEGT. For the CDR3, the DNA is TGTGCCAGCAGTTACGTTTCAGGGGGTCAGCCCCAGCATTTT. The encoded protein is CASSYVSGGQPQHF.

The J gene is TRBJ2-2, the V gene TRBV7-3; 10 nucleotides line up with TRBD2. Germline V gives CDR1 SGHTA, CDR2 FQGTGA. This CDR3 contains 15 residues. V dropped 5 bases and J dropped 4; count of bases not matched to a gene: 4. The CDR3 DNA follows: TGTGCCAGCAGCCGTAGCGGGGGGACCACCGGGGAGCTGTTTTTT. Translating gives CASSRSGGTTGELFF.

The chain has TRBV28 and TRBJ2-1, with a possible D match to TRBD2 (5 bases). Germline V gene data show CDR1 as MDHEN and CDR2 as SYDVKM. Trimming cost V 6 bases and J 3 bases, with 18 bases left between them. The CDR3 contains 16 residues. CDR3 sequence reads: CASSPRDYSFYNEQFF. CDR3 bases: TGTGCCAGCAGCCCCCGAGACTATAGTTTCTACAATGAGCAGTTCTTC.

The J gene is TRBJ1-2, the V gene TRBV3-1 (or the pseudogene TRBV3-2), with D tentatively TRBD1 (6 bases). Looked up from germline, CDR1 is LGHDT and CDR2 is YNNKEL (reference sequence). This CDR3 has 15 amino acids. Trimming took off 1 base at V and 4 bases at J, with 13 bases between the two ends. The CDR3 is CASSQVGGAGYGYTF. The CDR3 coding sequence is TGTGCCAGCAGCCAAGTGGGGGGGGCTGGCTATGGCTACACCTTC.

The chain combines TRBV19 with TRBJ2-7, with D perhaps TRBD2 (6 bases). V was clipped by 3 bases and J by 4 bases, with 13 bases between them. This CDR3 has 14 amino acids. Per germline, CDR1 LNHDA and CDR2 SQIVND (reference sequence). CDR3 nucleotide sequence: TGTGCCAGTAGTATTGGCCGGGGGATGTACGAGCAGTACTTC. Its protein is CASSIGRGMYEQYF.

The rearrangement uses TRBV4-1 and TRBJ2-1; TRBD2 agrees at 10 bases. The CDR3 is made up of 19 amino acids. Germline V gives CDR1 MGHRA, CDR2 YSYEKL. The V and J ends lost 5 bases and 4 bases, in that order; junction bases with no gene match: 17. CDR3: CASSSGSPSGGAPYNEQFF. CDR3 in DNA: TGCGCCAGCAGCTCAGGGAGCCCCAGCGGGGGGGCCCCTTACAATGAGCAGTTCTTC.

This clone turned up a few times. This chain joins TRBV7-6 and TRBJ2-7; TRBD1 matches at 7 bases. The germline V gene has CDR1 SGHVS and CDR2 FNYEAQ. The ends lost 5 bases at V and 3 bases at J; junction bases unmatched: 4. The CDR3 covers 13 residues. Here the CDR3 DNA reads TGTGCCAGCAGCCAAGGACAGGTCTACGAGCAGTACTTC. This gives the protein CASSQGQVYEQYF.

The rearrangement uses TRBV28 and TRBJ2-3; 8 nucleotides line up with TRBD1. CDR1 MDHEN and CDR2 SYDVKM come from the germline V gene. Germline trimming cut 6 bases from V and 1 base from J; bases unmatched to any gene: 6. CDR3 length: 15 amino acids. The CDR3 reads CASSETGGGTDTQYF. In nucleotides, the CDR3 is TGTGCCAGCAGCGAAACAGGGGGAGGCACAGATACGCAGTATTTT.

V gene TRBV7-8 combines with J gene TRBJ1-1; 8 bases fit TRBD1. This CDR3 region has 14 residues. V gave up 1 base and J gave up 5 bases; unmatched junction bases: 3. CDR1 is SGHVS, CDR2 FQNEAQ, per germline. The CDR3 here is CASSLGRGLTEAFF. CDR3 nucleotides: TGTGCCAGCAGCTTAGGCAGGGGGCTTACTGAAGCTTTCTTT.

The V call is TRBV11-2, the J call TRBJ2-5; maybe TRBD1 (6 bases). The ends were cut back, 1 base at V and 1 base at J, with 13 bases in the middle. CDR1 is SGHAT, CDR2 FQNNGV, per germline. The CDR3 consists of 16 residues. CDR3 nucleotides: TGTGCCAGCAGCTTAGGGGACATGAGATTCCAAGAGACCCAGTACTTC. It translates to CASSLGDMRFQETQYF. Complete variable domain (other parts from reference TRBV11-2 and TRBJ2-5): EAGVAQSPRYKIIEKRQSVAFWCNPISGHATLYWYQQILGQGPKLLIQFQNNGVVDDSQLPKDRFSAERLKGVDSTLKIQPAKLEDSAVYLCASSLGDMRFQETQYFGPGTRLLVL.

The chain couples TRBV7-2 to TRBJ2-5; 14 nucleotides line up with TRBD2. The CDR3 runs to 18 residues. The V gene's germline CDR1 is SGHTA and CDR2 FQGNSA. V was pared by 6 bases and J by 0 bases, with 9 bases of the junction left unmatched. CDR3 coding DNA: TGTGCCAGCAGTGGGGGGACTAGCGGGGGCATGTACCAAGAGACCCAGTACTTC. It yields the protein CASSGGTSGGMYQETQYF.

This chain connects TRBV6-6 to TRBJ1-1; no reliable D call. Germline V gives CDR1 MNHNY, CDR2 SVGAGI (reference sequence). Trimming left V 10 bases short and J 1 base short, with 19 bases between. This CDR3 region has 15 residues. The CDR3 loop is CATTRLASKNTEAFF. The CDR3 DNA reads TGTGCCACCACCCGACTGGCCTCAAAGAACACTGAAGCTTTCTTT.

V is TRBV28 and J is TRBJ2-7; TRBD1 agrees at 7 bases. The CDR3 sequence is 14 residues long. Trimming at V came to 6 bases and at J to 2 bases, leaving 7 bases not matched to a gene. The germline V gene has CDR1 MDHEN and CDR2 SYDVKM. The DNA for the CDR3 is TGTGCCAGCAGCCCTGGACAGGCGACCTACGAGCAGTACTTC. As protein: CASSPGQATYEQYF.

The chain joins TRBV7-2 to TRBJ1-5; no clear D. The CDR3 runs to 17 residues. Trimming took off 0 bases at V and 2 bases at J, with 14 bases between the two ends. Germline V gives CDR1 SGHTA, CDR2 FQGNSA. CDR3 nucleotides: TGTGCCAGCAGCTTAGCTTCCGGGGTTAGGGGCAATCAGCCCCAGCATTTT. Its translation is CASSLASGVRGNQPQHF.